One sample yielded the 19 T cell receptor beta chains listed below, sequenced in a study of OX40 agonist ivuxolimab in advanced cancers. Using immunoSEQ multiplex PCR, the repertoire was profiled, and TCRdb retains in-frame clones only, with some absent. The sample holds about 64,000 clones, approximately 78% seen once. Specimen: CD4+ or CD8+ T cells sorted from blood, collected in a trial of the OX40 agonist ivuxolimab. The receptors were sampled from an adult with an advanced solid tumor such as melanoma, head and neck, liver or kidney cancer.

The chain recombines TRBV18 with TRBJ2-7; the match to TRBD2 covers 8 bases. The CDR3 is 15 amino acids. Germline loops: CDR1 KGHSH, CDR2 LQKENI. J gave up 0 bases and V 3 bases, and 4 bases lay outside the gene matches. In DNA, the CDR3 is TGTGCCAGCTCACCCCCCAGCGGGAGCTCCTACGAGCAGTACTTC. This codes for CASSPPSGSSYEQYF.

The chain joins TRBV2 to TRBJ2-3, with D possibly called TRBD1 or TRBD2 (6 bases each). The CDR3 has 15 amino acids. Germline V gene data show CDR1 as SNHLY and CDR2 as FYNNEI. Between the trimmed V and J ends, which lost 6 bases and 5 bases, there was a span of 18 bases. The chain's CDR3 is CASRQRGDRGDTQYF. The CDR3 region has the DNA TGTGCCAGCAGGCAGAGGGGGGATCGGGGAGATACGCAGTATTTT. The variable domain in full, with the rest retrieved from reference TRBV2 and TRBJ2-3, is EPEVTQTPSHQVTQMGQEVILRCVPISNHLYFYWYRQILGQKVEFLVSFYNNEISEKSEIFDDQFSVERPDGSNFTLKIRSTKLEDSAMYFCASRQRGDRGDTQYFGPGTRLTVL.

The rearrangement joins TRBV18 to TRBJ2-7; the D gene could be TRBD1 or TRBD2 (5 bases each). The CDR3 is 11 residues long. The V gene's germline CDR1 is KGHSH and CDR2 LQKENI. The CDR3 sequence is CAGRDPSEQYF. The CDR3 bases are TGTGCGGGCAGGGACCCCTCCGAGCAGTACTTC. The whole variable domain, filled in from reference TRBV18 and TRBJ2-7, reads NAGVMQNPRHLVRRRGQEARLRCSPMKGHSHVYWYRQLPEEGLKFMVYLQKENIIDESGMPKERFSAEFPKEGPSILRIQQVVRGDSAAYFCAGRDPSEQYFGPGTRLTVT.

This clone was seen once. The chain links TRBV5-1 to TRBJ2-7, with 8 bases fitting TRBD2. This CDR3 has 15 residues. CDR1 and CDR2 (germline): SGHRS, YFSETQ. J was trimmed by 2 bases and V by 0 bases; bases with no gene match: 4. CDR3 in amino acids: CASSLASGPTYEQYF. The CDR3 DNA sequence: TGCGCCAGCAGCTTGGCTAGCGGGCCAACCTACGAGCAGTACTTC.

The chain is built from TRBV5-1 and TRBJ2-7, with D perhaps being TRBD1 or TRBD2 (5 bases each). Germline assignment: CDR1 SGHRS and CDR2 YFSETQ. The CDR3 contains 15 residues. The V and J ends lost 4 bases and 2 bases respectively, with 16 bases between them. The CDR3: CASSGGSVSAYEQYF. CDR3 nucleotides: TGCGCCAGCAGCGGGGGTTCGGTGTCAGCCTACGAGCAGTACTTC.

The V call is TRBV19, the J call TRBJ2-1, with 10 bases identical to TRBD1. Unmatched junction bases numbered 4, after V lost 1 base and J lost 4 bases. The CDR3 is 16 residues long. The germline gives CDR1 LNHDA, CDR2 SQIVND (reference sequence). DNA for the CDR3: TGTGCCAGTAGTATAGTACCGGGACAGGGGTACAATGAGCAGTTCTTC. Its translation: CASSIVPGQGYNEQFF.

This clone was recorded only once. V is TRBV6-5 and J is TRBJ1-5; tentatively, D is TRBD1 (6 bases). The V end was cut by 5 bases, the J end by 6 bases, with 11 bases between. Germline CDR1 and CDR2: MNHEY and SVGAGI. This CDR3 is built from 13 residues. The DNA of the CDR3 is TGTGCCAGCAGTACAGGGTTAGGTCAGCCCCAGCATTTT. Amino acids: CASSTGLGQPQHF.

This clone was counted between two and nine times. V is TRBV6-1 and J is TRBJ2-7; D gene unclear. Trimming stripped 7 bases from V and 2 bases from J, with 15 bases between. Germline CDR1 MNHNS, CDR2 SASEGT. This CDR3 spans 14 amino acids. The CDR3: CASTPGGVPYEQYF. For the CDR3, the DNA is TGTGCCAGCACCCCAGGTGGGGTACCCTACGAGCAGTACTTC.

This clone showed up just a few times. V and J are TRBV7-6 and TRBJ1-3; D may be TRBD1 (5 bases). The CDR3 runs to 15 residues. Germline V lookup: CDR1 SGHVS, CDR2 FNYEAQ. The V and J ends lost 5 bases and 2 bases respectively, with 13 bases between them. CDR3 coding DNA: TGTGCCAGCAGCCCGGGGGTTCTTACTGGAAACACCATATATTTT. Protein product: CASSPGVLTGNTIYF.

In its sample, this clone was seen a few times. The chain links TRBV13 to TRBJ2-7; 9 bases align to TRBD1. V was clipped by 1 base and J by 2 bases; unmatched bases: 9. CDR3 length: 17 residues. The germline CDR1 and CDR2 sequences are PRHDT and FYEKMQ (reference sequence). The CDR3 coding sequence is TGTGCCAGCAGCTTAGTCCGGACAGGGGAGAACGCCTACGAGCAGTACTTC. It translates to CASSLVRTGENAYEQYF. The variable domain in full, completed from reference TRBV13 and TRBJ2-7, reads AAGVIQSPRHLIKEKRETATLKCYPIPRHDTVYWYQQGPGQDPQFLISFYEKMQSDKGSIPDRFSAQQFSDYHSELNMSSLELGDSALYFCASSLVRTGENAYEQYFGPGTRLTVT.

This clone was observed a few times. This CDR3 is also generated by other DNA sequences in the sample. The V gene is TRBV5-1, the J gene TRBJ1-1; D is possibly TRBD1 (5 bases). The CDR3 has 13 residues. The germline V gene encodes CDR1 SGHRS and CDR2 YFSETQ. V lost 4 bases and J lost 2, with 9 bases in between. The CDR3 DNA follows: TGCGCCAGCAGCCTCCAGGGTAACACTGAAGCTTTCTTT. Protein: CASSLQGNTEAFF.

This chain links TRBV18 with TRBJ2-2, with 8 positions matching TRBD2. The CDR3 sequence is 14 residues long. V gave up 6 bases and J gave up 3 bases; unmatched junction bases: 3. CDR1 is KGHSH and CDR2 is LQKENI in the germline V gene. The chain's CDR3 is CASSRAGDTGELFF. The CDR3 DNA sequence: TGTGCCAGCTCTAGAGCGGGAGACACCGGGGAGCTGTTTTTT.

This chain connects TRBV4-2 to TRBJ1-2, with unresolved D. Germline V lookup: CDR1 LGHNA, CDR2 YNFKEQ. The CDR3 spans 12 residues. Deletions cut 4 bases from V and 6 bases from J, with 9 bases between. The CDR3 region is CASSLWGNGYTF. The CDR3 region has the DNA TGTGCCAGCAGCCTTTGGGGAAATGGCTACACCTTC.

This clone was seen only a few times. The chain is built from TRBV28 and TRBJ1-1; the D is unclear. Germline loops: CDR1 MDHEN, CDR2 SYDVKM. The CDR3 sequence is 14 residues long. The V gene lost 5 bases and the J gene lost 1 base, with 11 bases spanning the gap. CDR3 amino acids: CASSPGVSNTEAFF. The CDR3 region has the DNA TGTGCCAGCAGTCCCGGGGTTTCGAACACTGAAGCTTTCTTT.

This clone appeared a single time. V is TRBV2 and J is TRBJ1-5, with 7 bases aligning to TRBD1. V gave up 8 bases and J gave up 2 bases; unmatched junction bases: 3. Germline V lookup: CDR1 SNHLY, CDR2 FYNNEI. The CDR3 runs to 13 residues. The CDR3 nucleotides are TGTGCCAGCCGGGACAGACGCAATCAGCCCCAGCATTTT. It specifies CASRDRRNQPQHF.

The chain carries TRBV11-2 and TRBJ2-7, with 7 bases that match TRBD1. Germline trimming cut 5 bases from V and 3 bases from J; bases unmatched to any gene: 22. The germline gives CDR1 SGHAT, CDR2 FQNNGV. This CDR3 comprises 19 residues. The CDR3 DNA reads as TGTGCCAGCAGCGGCACCGGCTTGCTACAACGGGACAGCAACTACGAGCAGTACTTC. Protein sequence: CASSGTGLLQRDSNYEQYF.

This clone has just a few counts. The chain recombines TRBV7-2 with TRBJ2-7, with no clear D. In germline, CDR1 is SGHTA, CDR2 FQGNSA. The V gene lost 1 base and the J gene lost 2 bases, with 12 bases spanning the gap. CDR3 length equals 15 residues. The chain's CDR3 is CASSLVATPTYEQYF. Here the CDR3 DNA reads TGTGCCAGCAGCTTAGTTGCGACACCAACCTACGAGCAGTACTTC.

This CDR3 is CASSPRESQPQHF. Written as DNA, the CDR3 is TGTGCCAGCAGCCCCAGGGAATCTCAGCCCCAGCATTTT. V is TRBV11-3 and J is TRBJ1-5; D is perhaps TRBD1 (5 bases). Trimming removed 5 bases at V and 6 bases at J, with 11 bases between. This CDR3 contains 13 residues. Germline V gives CDR1 SGHNT, CDR2 YENEEA.

V and J are TRBV2 and TRBJ1-2, with 8 bases identical to TRBD1. Germline lookup yields CDR1 SNHLY and CDR2 FYNNEI. The V and J ends lost 8 bases and 8 bases, in that order; junction bases with no gene match: 10. The CDR3 runs to 13 residues. CDR3 amino acids: CASGRDRSDGYTF. As DNA, the CDR3 is TGTGCCAGCGGCCGGGACAGGTCGGACGGCTACACCTTC.